Below are 24 T cell receptor beta chains sequenced from a single sample in a study of a mutant IDH1 vaccine in newly diagnosed glioma. Noted time point: baseline, week 1 (first vaccination visit). The sample's treatment: pre-vaccination baseline after standard-of-care therapy. Assay used: immunoSEQ multiplex PCR; TCRdb lists only in-frame clones, some missing. Of about 21,000 clones in the sample, roughly 88% were seen once. The input for sequencing was PBMCs, taken from a glioma patient treated with radiotherapy, temozolomide or both. The origin of the receptors is a man in his forties with glioma.

This chain connects TRBV5-4 to TRBJ2-5; D remains ambiguous. Germline CDR1 reads SGHNT; CDR2 reads YYREEE (reference sequence). The CDR3 is 14 amino acids. The V and J ends lost 4 bases and 5 bases respectively, with 15 bases between them. CDR3 protein: CASSPEQRHETQYF. CDR3 nucleotide sequence: TGTGCCAGCAGCCCCGAACAGAGACACGAGACCCAGTACTTC.

J is TRBJ1-1 and V is TRBV10-2, with D possibly matching TRBD1 (6 bases). CDR1 and CDR2 (germline): WSHSY, SAAADI. The ends were cut back, 2 bases at V and 10 bases at J, with 14 bases in the middle. This CDR3 has 13 amino acids. CDR3 sequence reads: CASSEPDRSRAFF. Here the CDR3 DNA reads TGCGCCAGCAGTGAGCCCGACAGGAGTCGAGCTTTCTTT.

This clone was found a few times. The genes are TRBV19 and TRBJ1-1; D ambiguous. Trimming shortened V by 3 bases and J by 6 bases, and 8 bases separated the two germline ends. Germline assignment: CDR1 LNHDA and CDR2 SQIVND (reference sequence). The CDR3 is 12 amino acids. CDR3 region: CASSMGKAEAFF. In DNA, the CDR3 is TGTGCCAGTAGTATGGGGAAGGCTGAAGCTTTCTTT. The whole variable domain, remainder taken from reference TRBV19 and TRBJ1-1, is DGGITQSPKYLFRKEGQNVTLSCEQNLNHDAMYWYRQDPGQGLRLIYYSQIVNDFQKGDIAEGYSVSREKKESFPLTVTSAQKNPTAFYLCASSMGKAEAFFGQGTRLTVV.

This clone has a single count. This chain joins TRBV27 and TRBJ1-4, with no clear D. The V and J ends lost 7 bases and 5 bases respectively, with 8 bases between them. This CDR3 comprises 12 residues. In germline, CDR1 is MNHEY, CDR2 SMNVEV (reference sequence). In DNA, the CDR3 is TGTGCCAGCAAAACGAGCAATGAAAAACTGTTTTTT. Protein: CASKTSNEKLFF.

For this clone: In the same sample, other DNA sequences code for this CDR3. This chain joins TRBV6-4 and TRBJ1-1; D ambiguous. Trimming stripped 0 bases from V and 1 base from J, with 6 bases between. Per the germline V gene, CDR1 is MRHNA and CDR2 is SNTAGT. The CDR3 runs 14 residues. Written as DNA, the CDR3 is TGTGCCAGCAGTGACTCGAATAGGAACACTGAAGCTTTCTTT. It yields the protein CASSDSNRNTEAFF.

The chain employs TRBV6-4 and TRBJ1-2, with D uncertain. Germline assignment: CDR1 MRHNA and CDR2 SNTAGT. The length of the CDR3 is 13 residues. Trimming removed 4 bases at V and 4 bases at J, with 10 bases between. The CDR3, as DNA: TGTGCCAGCAGTGTGGAAGGAGGCTATGGCTACACCTTC. It translates to CASSVEGGYGYTF.

V usage is TRBV6-6 and J usage is TRBJ1-1; D might be TRBD1 (6 bases). The CDR3 contains 12 residues. The germline gives CDR1 MNHNY, CDR2 SVGAGI (reference sequence). Trimming took 6 bases from V and 5 from J, leaving 10 bases between them. The DNA for the CDR3 is TGTGCCAGCAGCCCAACAGGGACTGAAGCTTTCTTT. It yields the protein CASSPTGTEAFF.

This chain joins TRBV4-1 and TRBJ2-5, with 8 bases aligning to TRBD1. The CDR3 contains 13 residues. V trimming: 6 bases; J trimming: 3 bases; junction bases outside the gene matches: 3. Germline CDR1 is MGHRA and CDR2 is YSYEKL. CDR3 protein: CASRGTGEETQYF. The CDR3 nucleotides are TGCGCCAGCAGAGGGACAGGAGAAGAGACCCAGTACTTC.

The chain carries TRBV6-6 and TRBJ2-7, with D uncertain. V was shortened by 7 bases and J by 3 bases, with 13 bases between the two germline ends. Germline-derived CDR1 and CDR2 are MNHNY and SVGAGI (reference sequence). The CDR3 length is 13 residues. CDR3: CASTRHTDYEQYF. The DNA for the CDR3 is TGTGCCAGCACGAGACACACAGACTACGAGCAGTACTTC.

The chain couples TRBV4-1 to TRBJ2-5, with 11 bases lining up with TRBD2. The V and J ends lost 1 base and 2 bases, in that order; junction bases with no gene match: 9. The CDR3 has 18 amino acids. From germline, CDR1 is MGHRA and CDR2 YSYEKL. The CDR3 sequence: CASSQGASSGGGQETQYF. CDR3 sequence (DNA): TGCGCCAGCAGCCAAGGGGCGAGTAGCGGGGGGGGACAAGAGACCCAGTACTTC.

The V and J genes are TRBV4-2 and TRBJ1-4; 7 bases align to TRBD1. Germline assignment: CDR1 LGHNA and CDR2 YNFKEQ. CDR3 size: 14 residues. Trimming cost V 4 bases and J 8 bases; bases outside gene matches: 7. The CDR3 loop reads CASSPAGGIEKLFF. CDR3 in DNA: TGTGCCAGCAGCCCAGCAGGGGGAATCGAAAAACTGTTTTTT.

This clone appeared a single time. The chain couples TRBV6-6 to TRBJ1-2, with D perhaps TRBD1 (6 bases). In germline, CDR1 is MNHNY, CDR2 SVGAGI (reference sequence). V shed 0 bases and J shed 6 bases, with 17 bases lying between them. The CDR3 consists of 16 residues. CDR3 region: CASSYSSGAPLDGYTF. Written as DNA, the CDR3 is TGTGCCAGCAGTTACTCGTCGGGGGCGCCCCTGGATGGCTACACCTTC.

The rearrangement links TRBV19 to TRBJ2-2; TRBD2 is a possible D gene (5 bases). The CDR3 spans 14 residues. From germline, CDR1 is LNHDA and CDR2 SQIVND (reference sequence). V was trimmed by 4 bases and J by 4 bases, leaving 10 bases between them. The CDR3, as DNA: TGTGCCAGTAGTACGAGGACTGGCACCGGGGAGCTGTTTTTT. It specifies CASSTRTGTGELFF.

The gene calls are TRBV7-8 and TRBJ1-4, with D perhaps TRBD1 (5 bases). Between the trimmed V and J ends, which lost 6 bases and 8 bases, there was a span of 13 bases. CDR3 length: 13 amino acids. The germline gives CDR1 SGHVS, CDR2 FQNEAQ. In nucleotides, the CDR3 is TGTGCCAGCAGTATGGGGACCAGAGAAAAACTGTTTTTT. It yields the protein CASSMGTREKLFF.

The chain carries TRBV7-9 and TRBJ2-7; TRBD2 aligns across 7 bases. CDR1 and CDR2 from the germline V gene are SEHNR and FQNEAQ (reference sequence). CDR3 length: 15 residues. The V gene end was trimmed by 4 bases and the J gene end by 5 bases; junction bases not matched to a gene: 11. The CDR3 sequence is CASSSDPTSSHEQYF. The CDR3 region has the DNA TGTGCCAGCAGCTCCGATCCGACTAGCAGCCACGAGCAGTACTTC.

V and J are TRBV29-1 and TRBJ2-1; D gene ambiguous. Germline-derived CDR1 and CDR2 are SQVTM and ANQGSEA. V lost 6 bases and J 0 bases, leaving 9 bases between the germline ends. The CDR3 is made up of 13 amino acids. The CDR3 DNA reads TGCAGCGTAAGAGAGAGCTCCTACAATGAGCAGTTCTTC. It codes for CSVRESSYNEQFF.

This clone was recorded a few times. This rearrangement joins TRBV7-9 to TRBJ1-5, with D possibly matching TRBD1 (6 bases). CDR3 length: 14 amino acids. Trimming shortened V by 1 base and J by 6 bases, and 10 bases separated the two germline ends. Germline CDR1 and CDR2: SEHNR and FQNEAQ (reference sequence). The CDR3 loop is CASSLGAGVQPQHF. CDR3 bases: TGTGCCAGCAGCTTAGGGGCAGGGGTTCAGCCCCAGCATTTT.

V is TRBV7-3 and J is TRBJ2-1; D is possibly TRBD2 (5 bases). Germline lookup yields CDR1 SGHTA and CDR2 FQGTGA. This CDR3 contains 15 residues. The V and J ends lost 5 bases and 0 bases respectively, with 11 bases between them. The chain's CDR3 is CASSPDYSSYNEQFF. The CDR3 DNA sequence: TGTGCCAGCAGCCCCGACTACAGCTCCTACAATGAGCAGTTCTTC.

The chain employs TRBV5-1 and TRBJ1-3; 8 nucleotides line up with TRBD1. V dropped 4 bases and J dropped 3; count of bases not matched to a gene: 6. Germline V CDR1 and CDR2: SGHRS, YFSETQ. This CDR3 region has 15 residues. CDR3 bases: TGCGCCAGCAGCGAAACAGGGGGACTTGGAAACACCATATATTTT. This codes for CASSETGGLGNTIYF.

The chain carries TRBV6-1 and TRBJ1-6, with 8 positions matching TRBD1. The CDR3 has 19 residues. The V gene's germline CDR1 is MNHNS and CDR2 SASEGT. The trim removed 4 bases at V and 3 bases at J, leaving 14 bases unmatched. The CDR3 DNA is TGTGCCAGCAGTGTTTTTATAAGAGGGACAGGCAACTATAATTCACCCCTCCACTTT. Translation gives CASSVFIRGTGNYNSPLHF.

This sequence joins TRBV15 and TRBJ2-7, with D possibly called TRBD1 or TRBD2 (6 bases each). CDR1 and CDR2 (germline): LNHNV, YYDKDF (reference sequence). Trimming pared 3 bases from V and 0 bases from J, leaving 15 bases between. The CDR3 runs to 16 residues. As DNA, the CDR3 is TGTGCCACCAGCAGCCTCCGGAGGGGGGTCTCCTACGAGCAGTACTTC. Encoded protein: CATSSLRRGVSYEQYF.

The V and J genes are TRBV2 and TRBJ1-2, with D maybe TRBD1 (6 bases). The CDR3 is made up of 14 amino acids. V lost 2 bases to trimming and J lost 3 bases, with 10 bases between them. The germline V gene has CDR1 SNHLY and CDR2 FYNNEI. CDR3 bases: TGTGCCAGCAGTGAACGAAGGGGGGACTATGGCTACACCTTC. Amino acids: CASSERRGDYGYTF.

The CDR3 loop is CASSYSTQGEYGYTF. CDR3 DNA sequence: TGTGCCAGCAGTTACTCGACTCAGGGGGAGTATGGCTACACCTTC. The chain has TRBV6-6 and TRBJ1-2; 7 bases fit TRBD1. The CDR3 contains 15 residues. V shed 0 bases, J shed 5 bases, and the junction held 6 bases outside the gene matches. CDR1 and CDR2 from the germline V gene are MNHNY and SVGAGI (reference sequence).

This clone is classed as medium-sized. The chain couples TRBV19 to TRBJ1-1; D gene uncertain. The CDR3 consists of 13 residues. Germline V lookup: CDR1 LNHDA, CDR2 SQIVND (reference sequence). V lost 5 bases and J lost 6, with 13 bases in between. The CDR3 DNA follows: TGTGCCAGTAGTCCGGGGAGCCGGGCTGAAGCTTTCTTT. It encodes CASSPGSRAEAFF.